This passage covers 15 T cell receptor beta chains from one sample sequenced in a study of CD8 T cells in Susac syndrome. With random hexamers, reverse transcription was performed on roughly 0.5 to 1 ug of RNA. TCRdb re-analysed the immunoSEQ multiplex PCR reads in MiXCR, keeping a single row per CDR3 protein. The data hold tens of thousands of distinct CDR3 sequences, with over 85% observed a single time. The source material was CD8+ T cells from PBMCs. Receptors originate from a human donor in good health.

This clonotype appeared a single time. The rearrangement uses TRBV6-2 or TRBV6-3 and TRBJ2-3; maybe TRBD2 (5 bases). The germline V and J ends were trimmed by 5 bases and 1 base, with 13 bases remaining between them. The CDR3 runs to 15 residues. The V gene's germline CDR1 is MNHEY and CDR2 SVGEGT. The CDR3 region has the DNA TGTGCCAGCAGTCCCCGGGATAGCGGCACAGATACGCAGTATTTT. Amino acids: CASSPRDSGTDTQYF.

The chain employs TRBV9 and TRBJ1-1; D remains ambiguous. Trimming removed 3 bases from V and 0 bases from J, with 12 bases in between. CDR1 SGDLS and CDR2 YYNGEE come from the germline V gene. The CDR3 totals 15 residues. The CDR3 DNA follows: TGTGCCAGCAGCGGGATCGGACGGATGAACACTGAAGCTTTCTTT. This encodes CASSGIGRMNTEAFF.

The chain joins TRBV28 to TRBJ2-3, with 9 bases fitting TRBD1. Trimming at V came to 5 bases and at J to 2 bases, leaving 11 bases not matched to a gene. This CDR3 contains 17 residues. Germline V gene sequence: CDR1 MDHEN, CDR2 SYDVKM. CDR3 sequence reads: CASSAGTGSQYTDTQYF. The CDR3 DNA reads as TGTGCCAGCAGTGCCGGGACAGGGTCCCAATACACAGATACGCAGTATTTT.

This chain links TRBV5-6 with TRBJ2-4; 7 positions agree with TRBD2. Germline CDR1 SGHDT, CDR2 YYEEEE. The CDR3 is made up of 13 amino acids. V gave up 5 bases and J gave up 8 bases; unmatched junction bases: 7. The CDR3 region is CASSSGRSDIQYF. The CDR3, as DNA: TGTGCCAGCAGTTCCGGGAGGTCGGACATTCAGTACTTC.

This sequence joins TRBV24-1 and TRBJ2-1, with D maybe TRBD2 (5 bases). V was clipped by 1 base and J by 3 bases, with 9 bases between them. The germline gives CDR1 KGHDR, CDR2 SFDVKD. This CDR3 spans 15 amino acids. In nucleotides, the CDR3 is TGTGCCACCAGTGATTTTTCCGGGATCTACAATGAGCAGTTCTTC. Residues: CATSDFSGIYNEQFF.

The chain links TRBV10-3 to TRBJ2-7, with 12 bases lining up with TRBD2. CDR3 size: 13 residues. From germline, CDR1 is ENHRY and CDR2 SYGVKD. V shed 9 bases and J 5 bases; nucleotides not matched to a gene: 5. CDR3 bases: TGTGCCATTCGACTAGCGGGAGCCGACGAGCAGTACTTC. It yields the protein CAIRLAGADEQYF.

The chain joins TRBV4-1 to TRBJ2-5; 8 bases agree with TRBD2. Per the germline V gene, CDR1 is MGHRA and CDR2 is YSYEKL. V lost 1 base, J lost 3 bases, and 4 bases stayed unmatched. The CDR3 runs to 15 residues. This CDR3 is CASSQAGGHKETQYF. CDR3 DNA sequence: TGCGCCAGCAGCCAAGCGGGGGGGCACAAAGAGACCCAGTACTTC.

This clonotype has only one observation. This chain links TRBV9 with TRBJ2-1, with 12 bases fitting TRBD2. J gave up 13 bases and V 0 bases, and 2 bases lay outside the gene matches. Germline CDR1 and CDR2: SGDLS and YYNGEE. The CDR3 runs to 13 residues. CDR3 residues: CASSVGLAGDQFF. CDR3 coding DNA: TGTGCCAGCAGCGTAGGACTAGCGGGAGATCAGTTCTTC.

This chain joins TRBV29-1 and TRBJ2-1; 9 nucleotides align to TRBD2. J was trimmed by 4 bases and V by 4 bases; bases with no gene match: 5. Germline V CDR1 and CDR2: SQVTM, ANQGSEA. This CDR3 region has 14 residues. This CDR3 reads CSVATSGIYNEQFF. Here the CDR3 DNA reads TGCAGCGTTGCGACTAGCGGCATTTACAATGAGCAGTTCTTC.

The DNA for the CDR3 is TGTGCCAGCAGCTTAAGTGCGGGCGGAGACACTGAAGCTTTCTTT. It encodes CASSLSAGGDTEAFF. This chain connects TRBV11-2 to TRBJ1-1; D is unresolved. Germline V gene lookup returns CDR1 SGHAT and CDR2 FQNNGV. The CDR3 sequence is 15 residues long. V gave up 2 bases and J gave up 3 bases, with 13 bases separating them.

The rearrangement uses TRBV29-1 and TRBJ2-1, with TRBD2 as a possible D gene (5 bases). Germline V gene data show CDR1 as SQVTM and CDR2 as ANQGSEA. The germline V and J ends were trimmed by 1 base and 0 bases, with 16 bases remaining between them. The CDR3 is 17 residues long. For the CDR3, the DNA is TGCAGCGTTGAAGTAGGCGGAGGCCGTGGCTCCTACAATGAGCAGTTCTTC. It encodes CSVEVGGGRGSYNEQFF.

This sequence joins TRBV4-1 and TRBJ2-5; 7 nucleotides align to TRBD1. The CDR3 is 16 amino acids. Per the germline V gene, CDR1 is MGHRA and CDR2 is YSYEKL. With V trimmed by 3 bases and J by 0 bases, 7 bases remained unmatched. In DNA form, the CDR3 reads TGCGCCAGCAGCCATGAAACAGGGGCGAACCAAGAGACCCAGTACTTC. It specifies CASSHETGANQETQYF.

The chain links TRBV28 to TRBJ2-7; a weak D match, TRBD1 (7 bases). Germline V gene lookup returns CDR1 MDHEN and CDR2 SYDVKM. V shed 2 bases and J shed 0 bases, with 8 bases lying between them. The CDR3 covers 14 residues. The CDR3 DNA follows: TGTGCCAGCAGTTTACAGGGGGGCTCCTACGAGCAGTACTTC. Its protein is CASSLQGGSYEQYF.

The V and J genes are TRBV12-3 or TRBV12-4 and TRBJ2-7; no definite D call. Trimming took off 6 bases at V and 0 bases at J, with 15 bases between the two ends. The CDR3 loop spans 15 amino acids. CDR3 amino acids: CASSPTLGSSYEQYF. For the CDR3, the DNA is TGTGCCAGCAGCCCTACCCTAGGGTCCTCCTACGAGCAGTACTTC.

The V and J genes are TRBV20-1 and TRBJ2-1; 7 bases match TRBD2. Germline assignment: CDR1 DFQATT and CDR2 SNEGSKA (reference sequence). The CDR3 is 14 amino acids. V lost 3 bases, J lost 7 bases, and 9 bases stayed unmatched. The CDR3 spells CSASWGGSGNEQFF. The CDR3 coding sequence is TGCAGTGCTAGCTGGGGCGGGAGCGGTAATGAGCAGTTCTTC.